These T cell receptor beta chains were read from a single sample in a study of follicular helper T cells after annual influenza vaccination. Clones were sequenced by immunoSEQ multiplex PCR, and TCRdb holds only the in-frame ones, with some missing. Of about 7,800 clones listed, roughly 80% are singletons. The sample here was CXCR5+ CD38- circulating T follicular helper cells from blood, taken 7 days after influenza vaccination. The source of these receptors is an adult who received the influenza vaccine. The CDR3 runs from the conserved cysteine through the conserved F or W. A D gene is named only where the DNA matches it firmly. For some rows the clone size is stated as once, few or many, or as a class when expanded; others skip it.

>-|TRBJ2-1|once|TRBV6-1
TGTGCCAGCAAGGAGGGGACCTACAATGAGCAGTTCTTC
CASKEGTYNEQFF
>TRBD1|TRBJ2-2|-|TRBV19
TGTGCCAGTACCGGACAGGGTAGAGTCGGGGAGCTGTTTTTT
CASTGQGRVGELFF
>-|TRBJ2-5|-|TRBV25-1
TGTGCCAGCAGTGAATCTGGGCGGGGAACTCCAGGGGAGACCCAGTACTTC
CASSESGRGTPGETQYF
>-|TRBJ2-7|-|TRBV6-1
TGTGCCAGCAGGAACCCACCGGGGTACGAGCAGTACTTC
CASRNPPGYEQYF
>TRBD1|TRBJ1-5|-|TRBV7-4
TGTGCCAGCAGCTTATGGGGACAGGGATTGTCGAGCAATCAGCCCCAGCATTTT
CASSLWGQGLSSNQPQHF
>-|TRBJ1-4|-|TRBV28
TGTGCCAGCAGACCTACAGGGTTTAATGAAAAACTGTTTTTT
CASRPTGFNEKLFF
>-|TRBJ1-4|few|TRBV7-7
TGTGCCAGCAGCTTTAATGTTGGTGAAAAACTGTTTTTT
CASSFNVGEKLFF
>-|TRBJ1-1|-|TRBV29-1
TGCAGCGCTGAAGGGGACACTGAAGCTTTCTTT
CSAEGDTEAFF
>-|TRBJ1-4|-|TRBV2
TGTGCCAGCAGTGACTTTAATAATGGGTTCCCAACTAATGAAAAACTGTTTTTT
CASSDFNNGFPTNEKLFF
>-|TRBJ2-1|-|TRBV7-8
TGTGCCAGCAGCCCACGTCGCCAGGGGTTCTACAATGAGCAGTTCTTC
CASSPRRQGFYNEQFF
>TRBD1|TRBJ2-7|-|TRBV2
TGTGCCAGCAGTGGGACAGGAAGTTTGGAGCAGTACTTC
CASSGTGSLEQYF
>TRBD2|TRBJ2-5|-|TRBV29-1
TGCAGCGTTCTGAGCGGGGGCGGGGAGACCCAGTACTTC
CSVLSGGGETQYF
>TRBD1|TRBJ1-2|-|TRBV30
TGTGCCTGGAACCCGACAGGGGGCGAAGGCTACACCTTC
CAWNPTGGEGYTF
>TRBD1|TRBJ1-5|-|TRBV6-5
TGTGCCAGCCGCCAGGGGGCCACAGGCAATCAGCCCCAGCATTTT
CASRQGATGNQPQHF
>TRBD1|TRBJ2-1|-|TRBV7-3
TGTGCCAGCAGCTTTCGGGACAGGGGCTCCTACAATGAGCAGTTCTTC
CASSFRDRGSYNEQFF
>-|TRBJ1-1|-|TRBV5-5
TGTGCCAGCAGCGAGATCGGATACAGTGAAGCTTTCTTT
CASSEIGYSEAFF
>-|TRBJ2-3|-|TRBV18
TGTGCCAGCTCGGGGCAGGGTCTGACAGATACGCAGTATTTT
CASSGQGLTDTQYF
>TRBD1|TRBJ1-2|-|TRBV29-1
TGCAGCGTCACCGGACAGGGTGGCTCCTATGGCTACACCTTC
CSVTGQGGSYGYTF
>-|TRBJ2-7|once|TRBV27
TGTGCCAGCAGTTTAAAAGGGGTTCCCCCCTACGAGCAGTACTTC
CASSLKGVPPYEQYF
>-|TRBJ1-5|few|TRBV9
TGTGCCAGCAGCAGGACTAGCAATCAGCCCCAGCATTTT
CASSRTSNQPQHF
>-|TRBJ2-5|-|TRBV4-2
TGTGCCAGCAGCCAAGATCGTGGGGGAATCCAAGAGACCCAGTACTTC
CASSQDRGGIQETQYF
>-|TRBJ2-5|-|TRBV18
TGTGCCAGTTTCGCAACTAGAAACGAAGAGACCCAGTACTTC
CASFATRNEETQYF
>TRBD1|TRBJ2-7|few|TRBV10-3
TGTGCCATCACACCCGGACAGGGAAACTACGAGCAGTACTTC
CAITPGQGNYEQYF
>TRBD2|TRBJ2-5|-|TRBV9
TGTGCCAGCAGCGTAGCTCCGACTAGCGGGGGTACAGAGACCCAGTACTTC
CASSVAPTSGGTETQYF
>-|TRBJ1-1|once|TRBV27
TGTGCCAGCAGTTTTGGACCAGGGTACAGCGCTTTCTTT
CASSFGPGYSAFF
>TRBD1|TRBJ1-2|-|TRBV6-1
TGTGCCAGCAGTGAAGCCTGGACAGGGGAAATAGGCTACACCTTC
CASSEAWTGEIGYTF
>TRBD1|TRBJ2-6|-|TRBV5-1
TGCGCCAGCAGCTTCGGACAGGGTAACTCTGGGGCCAACGTCCTGACTTTC
CASSFGQGNSGANVLTF
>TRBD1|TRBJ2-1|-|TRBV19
TGTGCCAGTAGTCTGTCAGGGGGCTACAATGAGCAGTTCTTC
CASSLSGGYNEQFF
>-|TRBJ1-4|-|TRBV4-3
TGCGCCAGCAGCCAAGATTACCAGGCTAATGAAAAACTGTTTTTT
CASSQDYQANEKLFF
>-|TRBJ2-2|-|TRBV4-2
TGTGCCAGCAGCCGAGAGGGGGGGCTGAACACCGGGGAGCTGTTTTTT
CASSREGGLNTGELFF
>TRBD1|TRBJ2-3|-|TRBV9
TGTGCCAGCAGCACCCGGGACAGGGGAACAGATACGCAGTATTTT
CASSTRDRGTDTQYF
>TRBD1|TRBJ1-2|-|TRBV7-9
TGTGCCAGCAGCGGACAGGGGAGGGATGGCTACACCTTC
CASSGQGRDGYTF
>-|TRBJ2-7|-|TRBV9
TGTGCCAGCAGCGTAGAGTCAGGACCTACCTACGAGCAGTACTTC
CASSVESGPTYEQYF
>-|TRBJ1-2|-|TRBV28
TGTGCCAGCAGCTTAGGCGCTGGGGAGATCTATGGCTACACCTTC
CASSLGAGEIYGYTF
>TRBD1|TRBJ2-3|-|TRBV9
TGTGCCAGCAGCGTATCCTCCGGGGCCAGGGGGCCCGCAGATACGCAGTATTTT
CASSVSSGARGPADTQYF
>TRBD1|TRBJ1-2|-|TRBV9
TGTGCCAGCAGCGTAGGGGGAACAGGGGCGGCTTATGGCTACACCTTC
CASSVGGTGAAYGYTF
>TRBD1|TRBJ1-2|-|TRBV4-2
TGTGCCAGCAGCCAAGAGGCCGCCGGGGACAGGGGTGCTGGCTACACCTTC
CASSQEAAGDRGAGYTF
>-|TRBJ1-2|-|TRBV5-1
TGCGCCAGCAGCACGGCAGGGGCGAACTATGGCTACACCTTC
CASSTAGANYGYTF
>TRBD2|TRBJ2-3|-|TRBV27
TGTGCCAGCAGTGGACTAGCGGGGGCCGATTTGGATACGCAGTATTTT
CASSGLAGADLDTQYF
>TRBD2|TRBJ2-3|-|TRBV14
TGTGCCAGCAGCCGGACTAGTAGCACAGATACGCAGTATTTT
CASSRTSSTDTQYF
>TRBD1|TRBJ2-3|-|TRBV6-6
TGTGCCAGCGGGACAGGTGGCACAGATACGCAGTATTTT
CASGTGGTDTQYF
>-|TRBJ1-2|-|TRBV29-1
TGCAGCGTGGAACAGGGAGGGGGGGGCTACACCTTC
CSVEQGGGGYTF
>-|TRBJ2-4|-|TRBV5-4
TGTGCCAGCAGCTTGAATGGGGGTAACATTCAGTACTTC
CASSLNGGNIQYF
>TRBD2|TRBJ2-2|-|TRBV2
TGTGCCAGCAGTGAAAGCCTAGCGGGGACCGGGGAGCTGTTTTTT
CASSESLAGTGELFF
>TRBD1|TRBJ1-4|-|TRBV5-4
TGTGCCAGCAGCTTGGATCCGGCAGGGGGCGAAAAACTGTTTTTT
CASSLDPAGGEKLFF
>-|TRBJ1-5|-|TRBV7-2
TGTGCCAGCAGCCTGAACAGGGACAATCAGCCCCAGCATTTT
CASSLNRDNQPQHF
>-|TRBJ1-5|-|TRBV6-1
TGTGCCAGCACCCGAGGTTATGGGGAACAGCCCCAGCATTTT
CASTRGYGEQPQHF
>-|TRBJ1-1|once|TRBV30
TGTGCCTGGAGGGGGGTTGTGGGCACTGAAGCTTTCTTT
CAWRGVVGTEAFF
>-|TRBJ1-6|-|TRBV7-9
TGTGCCAGCAGCCCAGGCCTGTTAGGGACCGATACCTTTCCCCTCCACTTT
CASSPGLLGTDTFPLHF
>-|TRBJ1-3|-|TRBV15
TGTGCCACCAGCGGGAGAACCTCTGGAAACACCATATATTTT
CATSGRTSGNTIYF
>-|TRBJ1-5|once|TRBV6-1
TGTGCCAGCAGTGAAATGTGGTCTGGCAATCAGCCCCAGCATTTT
CASSEMWSGNQPQHF
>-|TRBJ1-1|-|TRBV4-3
TGCGCCAGCAGCCAACTGCCAAGAAACACTGAAGCTTTCTTT
CASSQLPRNTEAFF
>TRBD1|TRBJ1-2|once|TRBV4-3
TGCGCCAGCAGGAGGGACAGGGGGAACTATGGCTACACCTTC
CASRRDRGNYGYTF
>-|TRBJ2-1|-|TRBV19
TGTGCCAGTACCCAAAGACTAGTCTCCCATGAGCAGTTCTTC
CASTQRLVSHEQFF
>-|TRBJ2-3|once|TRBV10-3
TGTGCCATCAGTGGGAGTAGGGGAACAGATACGCAGTATTTT
CAISGSRGTDTQYF
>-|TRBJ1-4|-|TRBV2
TGTGCCAGCAGTGCAAAGACAGTAATCGAAAAACTGTTTTTT
CASSAKTVIEKLFF
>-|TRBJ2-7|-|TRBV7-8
TGTGCCAGCAGCTTAGCGCGGGGGACAAGGGGCTACGAGCAGTACTTC
CASSLARGTRGYEQYF
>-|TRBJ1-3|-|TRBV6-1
TGTGCCAGCAGTGAAGCGCTGGCGGGATTCGGAAACACCATATATTTT
CASSEALAGFGNTIYF
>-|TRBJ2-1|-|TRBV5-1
TGCGCCAGCAGCTTGGCCGGCAGGGAGGACAATGAGCAGTTCTTC
CASSLAGREDNEQFF
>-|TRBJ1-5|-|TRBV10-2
TGCGCCAGCACCAGGGCGGGCAATCAGCCCCAGCATTTT
CASTRAGNQPQHF